This is a list of T cell receptor beta chains from one sample in a study of beta chain features in type 1 diabetes. Repertoires were generated with immunoSEQ multiplex PCR, while TCRdb's copy carries only in-frame clones and drops some. The sample contains some 270,000 clones, 13% to 15% of which appear only once. Material: naive CD4+ T cells from blood. Receptor source: a woman aged 40-49 years in good health. CDR3s include the opening cysteine and the closing phenylalanine or tryptophan. The D gene is left open where the match is weak. Some rows mark clone size as missing; the rest say once, few, many or name a class of expanded clone.

d_call,clone_size,j_call,v_call,cdr3_aa,cdr3_nt
-,-,TRBJ1-1,TRBV11-2,CASSIQPRNTEAFF,TGTGCCAGCAGCATACAACCTAGGAACACTGAAGCTTTCTTT
-,-,TRBJ2-7,TRBV2,CASSDPGLPVSEQYF,TGTGCCAGCAGTGACCCGGGACTCCCGGTCTCCGAGCAGTACTTC
-,few,TRBJ2-5,TRBV7-9,CASSQSADSRYETQYF,TGTGCCAGCAGCCAAAGTGCGGACAGCCGGTATGAGACCCAGTACTTC
TRBD2,few,TRBJ2-7,TRBV6-1,CASSQLAVYSYEQYF,TGTGCCAGCAGCCAACTAGCGGTTTATTCCTACGAGCAGTACTTC
TRBD1,few,TRBJ2-7,TRBV5-1,CASSLEGGDRGRLYEQYF,TGCGCCAGCAGCTTGGAAGGGGGTGACAGGGGGCGACTTTACGAGCAGTACTTC
-,few,TRBJ1-2,TRBV6-5,CASSRQPTPNYGYTF,TGTGCCAGCAGTCGACAGCCAACACCTAACTATGGCTACACCTTC
TRBD2,-,TRBJ2-7,TRBV10-1,CASRDSGGAKQYF,TGCGCCAGCAGAGATAGCGGGGGGGCGAAGCAGTACTTC
-,few,TRBJ1-2,TRBV29-1,CSVSRNGRGGDYTF,TGCAGCGTATCTAGAAACGGGAGAGGAGGGGACTACACCTTC
-,few,TRBJ2-1,TRBV7-7,CASSRDFAREQFF,TGTGCTAGCAGCCGCGACTTCGCGCGTGAGCAGTTCTTC
-,-,TRBJ2-7,TRBV6-5,CASQTGSSYEQYF,TGTGCCAGCCAAACGGGGTCGTCCTACGAGCAGTACTTC
-,-,TRBJ2-7,TRBV29-1,CSVGEYEQYF,TGCAGCGTTGGAGAATACGAGCAGTACTTC
-,-,TRBJ1-2,TRBV6-5,CASSRLLPRNGYTF,TGTGCCAGCTCTAGACTTCTCCCTCGGAATGGCTACACCTTC
-,few,TRBJ2-2,TRBV9,CASSPSVGELFF,TGTGCCAGCAGCCCCTCAGTCGGGGAGCTGTTTTTT
-,-,TRBJ2-7,TRBV5-1,CASSLESGVSYEQYF,TGCGCCAGCAGCTTGGAATCCGGAGTGTCCTACGAGCAGTACTTC
TRBD1,-,TRBJ1-1,TRBV29-1,CSFGTEMNTEAFF,TGCAGCTTCGGGACAGAGATGAACACTGAAGCTTTCTTT
-,few,TRBJ2-7,TRBV19,CASSENQGSEQYF,TGTGCCAGTAGTGAGAATCAGGGATCCGAGCAGTACTTC
TRBD2,few,TRBJ2-1,TRBV11-2,CASSLFVGTTYNEQFF,TGTGCCAGCAGCTTATTTGTCGGGACTACCTACAATGAGCAGTTCTTC
-,-,TRBJ1-1,TRBV23-1,CASSQETGYENTEAFF,TGCGCCAGCAGTCAAGAAACAGGGTATGAGAACACTGAAGCTTTCTTT
-,few,TRBJ1-6,TRBV7-6,CASRLCRGIAEFYNSPLHF,TGTGCCAGCAGGTTATGCCGAGGGATCGCTGAATTTTATAATTCACCCCTCCACTTT
-,few,TRBJ2-1,TRBV9,CASSVVGGPSNEQFF,TGTGCCAGCAGCGTAGTAGGGGGACCTTCTAATGAGCAGTTCTTC